The present TCR beta chain was sequenced within a study of shared clonotypes between healthy human individuals. Background on the study: Aged between 18 and 49, the donors were two women and a few men. Three plates each covered CD4 naive and memory; CD8 naive two, CD8 memory one.

This clone has just one count. Generated by immunoSEQ multiplex PCR, the TCRdb table keeps only in-frame clones and is missing some. The sample yields about 2,500,000 clones, about 92% seen once. In the CD4+ fraction, cells were divided into CD45RA+ naive and CD45RA-negative memory subsets. V dropped 4 bases and J dropped 5; count of bases not matched to a gene: 9. Germline values: CDR1 MNHNY, CDR2 SVGAGI (reference sequence). The CDR3 loop spans 15 amino acids. Sequenced material: naive CD4+ T cells sorted from blood. Sample subset: CD45RA+ positively selected. This sequence originates from a man aged 18 to 30 in good health. The chain employs TRBV6-6 and TRBJ2-5, with 8 bases identical to TRBD1. CDR3: CASSSLDRVVETQYF. DNA of the CDR3: TGTGCCAGCAGTTCCCTGGACAGGGTTGTTGAGACCCAGTACTTC.